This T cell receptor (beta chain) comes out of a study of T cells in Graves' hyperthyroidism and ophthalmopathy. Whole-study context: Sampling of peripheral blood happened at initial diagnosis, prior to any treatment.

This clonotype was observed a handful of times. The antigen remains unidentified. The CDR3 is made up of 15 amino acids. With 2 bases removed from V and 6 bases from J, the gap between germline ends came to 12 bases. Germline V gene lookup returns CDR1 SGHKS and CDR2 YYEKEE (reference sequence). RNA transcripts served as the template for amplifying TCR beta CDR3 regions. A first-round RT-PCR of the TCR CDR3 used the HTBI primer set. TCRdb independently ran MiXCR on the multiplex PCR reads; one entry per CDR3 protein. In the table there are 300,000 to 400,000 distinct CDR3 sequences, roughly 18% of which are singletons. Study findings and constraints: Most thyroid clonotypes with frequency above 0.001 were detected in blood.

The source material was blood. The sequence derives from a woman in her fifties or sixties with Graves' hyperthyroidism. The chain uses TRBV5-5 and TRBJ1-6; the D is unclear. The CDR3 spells CASSFSWQINSPLHF. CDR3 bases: TGTGCCAGCAGCTTTAGTTGGCAGATTAATTCACCCCTCCACTTT.